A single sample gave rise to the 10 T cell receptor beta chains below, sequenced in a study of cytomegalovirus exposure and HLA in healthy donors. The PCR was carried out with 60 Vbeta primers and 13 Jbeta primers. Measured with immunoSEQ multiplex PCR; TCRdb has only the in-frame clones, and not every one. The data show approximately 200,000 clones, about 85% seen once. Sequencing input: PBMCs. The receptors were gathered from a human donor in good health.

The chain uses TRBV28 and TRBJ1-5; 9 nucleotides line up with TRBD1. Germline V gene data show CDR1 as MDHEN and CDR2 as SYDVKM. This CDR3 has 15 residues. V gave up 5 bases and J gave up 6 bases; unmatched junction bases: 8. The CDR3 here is CASSLRGQGGQPQHF. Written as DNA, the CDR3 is TGTGCCAGCAGTCTACGGGGACAGGGAGGTCAGCCCCAGCATTTT. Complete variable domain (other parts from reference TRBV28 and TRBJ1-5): DVKVTQSSRYLVKRTGEKVFLECVQDMDHENMFWYRQDPGLGLRLIYFSYDVKMKEKGDIPEGYSVSREKKERFSLILESASTNQTSMYLCASSLRGQGGQPQHFGDGTRLSIL.

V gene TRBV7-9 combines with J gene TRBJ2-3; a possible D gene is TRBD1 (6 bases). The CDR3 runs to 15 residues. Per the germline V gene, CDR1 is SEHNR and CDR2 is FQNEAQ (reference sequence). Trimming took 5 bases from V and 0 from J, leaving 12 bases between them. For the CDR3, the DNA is TGTGCCAGCAGCCTAAAACAGGGTAGCACAGATACGCAGTATTTT. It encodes CASSLKQGSTDTQYF.

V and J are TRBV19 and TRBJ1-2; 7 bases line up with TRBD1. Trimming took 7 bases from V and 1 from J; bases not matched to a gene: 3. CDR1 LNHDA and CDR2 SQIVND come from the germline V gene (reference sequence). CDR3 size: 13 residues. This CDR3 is CASNRDSNYGYTF. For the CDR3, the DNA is TGTGCCAGTAACCGGGACAGTAACTATGGCTACACCTTC.

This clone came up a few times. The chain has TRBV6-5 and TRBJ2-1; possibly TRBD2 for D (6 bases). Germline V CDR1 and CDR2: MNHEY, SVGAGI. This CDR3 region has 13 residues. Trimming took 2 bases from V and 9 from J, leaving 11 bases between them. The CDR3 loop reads CASSYGGFSEQFF. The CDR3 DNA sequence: TGTGCCAGCAGTTACGGGGGGTTCTCTGAGCAGTTCTTC.

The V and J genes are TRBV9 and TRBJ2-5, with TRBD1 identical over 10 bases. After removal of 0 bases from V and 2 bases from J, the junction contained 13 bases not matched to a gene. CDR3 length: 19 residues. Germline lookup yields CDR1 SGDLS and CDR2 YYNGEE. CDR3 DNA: TGTGCCAGCAGCGTAGTGGCTGTGGACAGGGGGACAATACAAGAGACCCAGTACTTC. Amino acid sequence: CASSVVAVDRGTIQETQYF.

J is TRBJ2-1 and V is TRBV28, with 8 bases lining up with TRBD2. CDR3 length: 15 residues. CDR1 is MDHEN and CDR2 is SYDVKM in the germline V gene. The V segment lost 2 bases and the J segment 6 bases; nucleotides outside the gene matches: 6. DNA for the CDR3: TGTGCCAGCAGTTTAGGGGGGACTAGTTCCAATGAGCAGTTCTTC. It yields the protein CASSLGGTSSNEQFF.

In DNA, the CDR3 is TGTGCCAGCTCACCCCGGGCAGGGGGTTCCTACGAGCAGTACTTC. Translated: CASSPRAGGSYEQYF. The rearrangement uses TRBV18 and TRBJ2-7, with TRBD1 matching 7 bases. Germline CDR1 and CDR2: KGHSH and LQKENI. Losses at the gene ends were 3 bases for V and 1 base for J; bases not matched to a gene: 6. CDR3 size: 15 residues.

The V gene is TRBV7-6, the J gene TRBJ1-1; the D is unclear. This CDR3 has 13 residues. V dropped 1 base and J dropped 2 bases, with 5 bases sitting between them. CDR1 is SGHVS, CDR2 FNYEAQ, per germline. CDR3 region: CASSLGTNTEAFF. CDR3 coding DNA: TGTGCCAGCAGCTTAGGGACTAACACTGAAGCTTTCTTT.

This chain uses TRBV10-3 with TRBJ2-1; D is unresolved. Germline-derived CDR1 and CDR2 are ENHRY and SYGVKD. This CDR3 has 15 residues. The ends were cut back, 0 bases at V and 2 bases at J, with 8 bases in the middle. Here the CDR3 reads CAISESQAPYNEQFF. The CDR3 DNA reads TGTGCCATCAGTGAGTCGCAGGCCCCCTACAATGAGCAGTTCTTC.

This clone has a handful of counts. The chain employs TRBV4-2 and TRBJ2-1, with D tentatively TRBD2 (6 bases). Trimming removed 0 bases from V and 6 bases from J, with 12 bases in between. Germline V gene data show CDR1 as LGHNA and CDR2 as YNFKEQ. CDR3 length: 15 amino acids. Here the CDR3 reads CASSQESASANEQFF. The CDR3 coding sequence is TGTGCCAGCAGCCAAGAATCGGCTAGCGCCAATGAGCAGTTCTTC.